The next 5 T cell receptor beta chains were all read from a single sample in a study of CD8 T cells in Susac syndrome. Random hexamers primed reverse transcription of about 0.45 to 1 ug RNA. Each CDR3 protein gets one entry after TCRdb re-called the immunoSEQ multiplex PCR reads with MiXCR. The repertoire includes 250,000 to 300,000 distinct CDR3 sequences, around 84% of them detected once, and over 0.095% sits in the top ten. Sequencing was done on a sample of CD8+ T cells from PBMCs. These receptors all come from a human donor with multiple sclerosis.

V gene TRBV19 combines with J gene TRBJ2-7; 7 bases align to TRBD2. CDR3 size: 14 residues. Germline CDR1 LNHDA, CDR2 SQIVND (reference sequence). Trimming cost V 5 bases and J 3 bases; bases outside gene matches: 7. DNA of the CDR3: TGTGCCAGTAGTCCGAGACTAGCCCACTACGAGCAGTACTTC. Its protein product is CASSPRLAHYEQYF.

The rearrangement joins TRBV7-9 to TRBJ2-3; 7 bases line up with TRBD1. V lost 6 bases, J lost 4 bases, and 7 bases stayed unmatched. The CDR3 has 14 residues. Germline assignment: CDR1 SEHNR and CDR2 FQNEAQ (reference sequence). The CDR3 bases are TGTGCCAGCAGGCCCAGGGGGATCGCAGATACGCAGTATTTT. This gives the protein CASRPRGIADTQYF.

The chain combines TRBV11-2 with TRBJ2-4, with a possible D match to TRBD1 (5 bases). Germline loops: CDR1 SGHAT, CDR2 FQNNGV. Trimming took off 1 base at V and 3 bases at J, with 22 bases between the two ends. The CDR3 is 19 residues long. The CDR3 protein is CASSLAPLGPPVGKNIQYF. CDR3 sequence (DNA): TGTGCCAGCAGCTTAGCTCCCTTGGGGCCCCCCGTGGGCAAAAACATTCAGTACTTC.

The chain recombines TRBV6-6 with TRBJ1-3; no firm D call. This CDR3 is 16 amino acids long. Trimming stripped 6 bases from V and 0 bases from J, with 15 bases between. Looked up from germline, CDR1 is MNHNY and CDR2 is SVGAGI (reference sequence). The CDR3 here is CASSRRQTSSGNTIYF. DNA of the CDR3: TGTGCCAGCAGCCGACGTCAGACCAGCTCTGGAAACACCATATATTTT.

The DNA for the CDR3 is TGTGCCAGCAGCGTAGGGGGTAGCGGGAGGAGTGAGCAGTTCTTC. This codes for CASSVGGSGRSEQFF. V and J are TRBV9 and TRBJ2-1; TRBD2 agrees at 10 bases. Germline V lookup: CDR1 SGDLS, CDR2 YYNGEE. The CDR3 covers 15 residues. Germline trimming cut 0 bases from V and 9 bases from J; bases unmatched to any gene: 6.